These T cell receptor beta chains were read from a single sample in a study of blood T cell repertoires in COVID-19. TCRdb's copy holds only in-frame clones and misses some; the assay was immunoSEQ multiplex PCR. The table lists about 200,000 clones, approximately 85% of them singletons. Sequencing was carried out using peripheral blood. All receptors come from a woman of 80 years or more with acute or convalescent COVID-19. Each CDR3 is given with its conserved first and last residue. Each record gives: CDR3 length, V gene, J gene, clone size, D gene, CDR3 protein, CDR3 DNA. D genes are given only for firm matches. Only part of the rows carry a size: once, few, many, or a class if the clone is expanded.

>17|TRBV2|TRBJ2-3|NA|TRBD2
CASTGLAGPRGSDTQYF
TGTGCCAGCACGGGACTAGCGGGCCCCCGGGGGTCAGATACGCAGTATTTT
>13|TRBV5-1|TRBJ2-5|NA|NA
CASSSGVQETQYF
TGCGCCAGCAGCTCGGGAGTTCAAGAGACCCAGTACTTC
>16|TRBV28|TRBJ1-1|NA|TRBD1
CASSDPGQGAGTEAFF
TGTGCCAGCAGTGACCCGGGACAGGGGGCTGGGACTGAAGCTTTCTTT
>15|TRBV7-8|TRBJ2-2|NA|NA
CASSFFYRDTGELFF
TGTGCCAGCAGTTTTTTCTATCGGGACACCGGGGAGCTGTTTTTT
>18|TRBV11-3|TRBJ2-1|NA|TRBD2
CASSLVTRTSGGNNEQFF
TGTGCCAGCAGCTTAGTTACAAGGACTAGCGGGGGCAACAATGAGCAGTTCTTC
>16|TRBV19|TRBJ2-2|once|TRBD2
CASMRGLAGSSGELFF
TGTGCCAGTATGAGGGGACTAGCGGGATCATCCGGGGAGCTGTTTTTT
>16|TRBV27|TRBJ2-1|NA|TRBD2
CASRSRASGVGGEQFF
TGTGCCAGCCGTTCGCGGGCTAGCGGGGTGGGTGGTGAGCAGTTCTTC
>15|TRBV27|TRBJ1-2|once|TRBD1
CASSFWDRVDYGYTF
TGTGCCAGCAGTTTCTGGGACAGGGTAGACTATGGCTACACCTTC
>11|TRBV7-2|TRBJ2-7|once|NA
CASSPAGEQYF
TGTGCCAGCAGCCCCGCAGGCGAGCAGTACTTC
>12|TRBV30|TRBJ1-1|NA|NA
CAWSYMTVLRFF
TGTGCCTGGAGCTATATGACAGTTTTAAGGTTCTTT
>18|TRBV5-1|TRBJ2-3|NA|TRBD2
CASSPGLAGRRGTDTQYF
TGCGCCAGCAGCCCCGGACTAGCGGGACGGAGAGGAACAGATACGCAGTATTTT
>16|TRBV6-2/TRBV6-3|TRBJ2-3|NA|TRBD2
CASSYSGRARVDTQYF
TGTGCCAGCAGTTACAGCGGGAGGGCTCGCGTAGATACGCAGTATTTT
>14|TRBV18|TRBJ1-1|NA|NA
CASSPPGVNTEAFF
TGTGCCAGCTCACCACCGGGAGTGAACACTGAAGCTTTCTTT
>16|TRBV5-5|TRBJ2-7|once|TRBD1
CASSFIPGQNSYEQYF
TGTGCCAGCAGCTTTATTCCGGGACAGAACTCCTACGAGCAGTACTTC
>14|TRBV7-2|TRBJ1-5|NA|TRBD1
CASSVDRGNQPQHF
TGTGCCAGCAGCGTAGACAGGGGAAATCAGCCCCAGCATTTT
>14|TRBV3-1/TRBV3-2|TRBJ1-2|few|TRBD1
CASSQIDRVAGYTF
TGTGCCAGCAGCCAGATCGACAGGGTAGCTGGCTACACCTTC
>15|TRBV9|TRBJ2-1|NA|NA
CASSVAGEPYNEQFF
TGTGCCAGCAGCGTAGCGGGAGAACCCTACAATGAGCAGTTCTTC
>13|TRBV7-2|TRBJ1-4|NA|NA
CASSSRGNEKLFF
TGTGCCAGCAGCTCCCGAGGTAATGAAAAACTGTTTTTT
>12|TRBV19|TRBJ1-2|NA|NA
CASSIRGNGYTF
TGTGCCAGTAGTATCAGGGGTAATGGCTACACCTTC
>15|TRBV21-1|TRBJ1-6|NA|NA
CASSKATGANSPLHF
TGTGCCAGCAGCAAAGCGACAGGGGCCAATTCACCCCTCCACTTT
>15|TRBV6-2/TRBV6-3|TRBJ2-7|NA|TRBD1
CASSYPWTGNYEQYF
TGTGCCAGCAGTTACCCCTGGACAGGGAACTACGAGCAGTACTTC
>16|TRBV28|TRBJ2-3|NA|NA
CASSFYSLSSTDTQYF
TGTGCCAGCAGTTTTTATAGCCTCTCTAGCACAGATACGCAGTATTTT
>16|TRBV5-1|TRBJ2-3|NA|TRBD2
CASRPGTSGFTDTQYF
TGCGCCAGCAGACCCGGGACTAGCGGTTTCACAGATACGCAGTATTTT
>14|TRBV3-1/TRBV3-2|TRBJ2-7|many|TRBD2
CASSPLAAGYEQYF
TGTGCCAGCAGCCCGCTAGCGGCAGGCTACGAGCAGTACTTC
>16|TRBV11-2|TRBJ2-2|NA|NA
CASSTHGGRGTGELFF
TGTGCCAGCAGCACCCATGGTGGGAGAGGAACCGGGGAGCTGTTTTTT
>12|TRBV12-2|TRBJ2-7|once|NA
CASRLAAGEQYF
TGTGCAAGTCGCTTAGCCGCAGGGGAGCAGTACTTC
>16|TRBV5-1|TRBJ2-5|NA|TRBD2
CASSFPGLASTETQYF
TGCGCCAGCAGCTTTCCGGGACTAGCCTCAACGGAGACCCAGTACTTC
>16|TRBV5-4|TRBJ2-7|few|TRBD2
CASSRATGLGDHEQYF
TGTGCCAGCAGCCGAGCGACGGGACTAGGAGACCACGAGCAGTACTTC
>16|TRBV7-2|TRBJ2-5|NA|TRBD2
CASSLAPLAGVETQYF
TGTGCCAGCAGCTTAGCTCCGCTAGCGGGAGTCGAGACCCAGTACTTC
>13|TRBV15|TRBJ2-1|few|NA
CATGRSSYNEQFF
TGTGCCACGGGGAGAAGCTCCTACAATGAGCAGTTCTTC
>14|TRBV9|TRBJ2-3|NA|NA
CASSVGTSTDTQYF
TGTGCCAGCAGCGTAGGCACTAGCACAGATACGCAGTATTTT
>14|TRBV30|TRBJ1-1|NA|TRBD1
CAWSAGGTGTEAFF
TGTGCCTGGAGTGCAGGGGGTACAGGGACTGAAGCTTTCTTT
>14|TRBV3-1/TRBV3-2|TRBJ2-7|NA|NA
CASSQGGTPLEQYF
TGTGCCAGCAGCCAAGGCGGGACCCCTCTCGAGCAGTACTTC
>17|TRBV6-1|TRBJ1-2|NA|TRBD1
CASREAGTGYSSYGYTF
TGTGCCAGCAGAGAAGCGGGGACAGGGTACAGTTCCTATGGCTACACCTTC
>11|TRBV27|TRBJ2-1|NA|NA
CASSRYNEQFF
TGTGCCAGCAGTCGTTACAATGAGCAGTTCTTC
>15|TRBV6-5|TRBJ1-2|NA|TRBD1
CASSFGQARNYGYTF
TGTGCCAGCAGCTTCGGACAGGCACGTAACTATGGCTACACCTTC
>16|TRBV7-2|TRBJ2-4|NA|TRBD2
CASSLAGGLAKNIQYF
TGTGCCAGCAGCTTAGCGGGAGGGCTAGCCAAAAACATTCAGTACTTC
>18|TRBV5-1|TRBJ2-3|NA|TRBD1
CASSLTSGTGYRTDTQYF
TGCGCCAGCAGCCTAACTTCCGGGACAGGGTATCGCACAGATACGCAGTATTTT
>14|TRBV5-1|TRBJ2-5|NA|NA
CASSLWQNQETQYF
TGCGCCAGCAGCTTATGGCAGAACCAAGAGACCCAGTACTTC
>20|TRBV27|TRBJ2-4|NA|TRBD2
CASSILSGSYTPGAKNIQYF
TGTGCCAGCAGTATTTTGAGCGGGAGCTATACTCCGGGGGCCAAAAACATTCAGTACTTC
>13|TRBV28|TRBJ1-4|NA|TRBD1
CASSRGQDEKLFF
TGTGCCAGCAGCAGGGGACAGGATGAAAAACTGTTTTTT
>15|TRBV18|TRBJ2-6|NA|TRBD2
CASSPGGSGANVLTF
TGTGCCAGCTCCCCGGGGGGTTCTGGGGCCAACGTCCTGACTTTC
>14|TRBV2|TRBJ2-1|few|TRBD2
CATWGGRGYNEQFF
TGTGCCACCTGGGGCGGGAGAGGGTACAATGAGCAGTTCTTC